The sequence of this TCR beta chain was determined in a study of blood T cell repertoires in COVID-19. In the study overall: T cells, B-cell-depleted T cells, or PBMCs provided the cDNA or gDNA that served as material.

Libraries were prepared by immunoSEQ multiplex PCR; TCRdb keeps only in-frame clonotypes and omits some of them. The sample has 100,000 to 120,000 clones, around 85% seen once. Patients at the Seattle site were enrolled during active infection and followed longitudinally. The V and J ends lost 3 bases and 1 base respectively, with 6 bases between them. This CDR3 region has 13 residues. Germline V gives CDR1 ENHRY, CDR2 SYGVKD. The J gene is TRBJ1-1, the V gene TRBV10-3; D remains ambiguous. This TCR came from a woman aged 60-70 years with COVID-19, enrolled during active disease. The sample was peripheral blood. The CDR3 DNA reads as TGTGCCATCAGTGAAGGAGGGAACACTGAAGCTTTCTTT. Its protein is CAISEGGNTEAFF.